This TCR beta chain is from a study of T cell responses to AZD1222 COVID-19 vaccine. Study as a whole: Second-dose recipients at about 4 or about 12 weeks were treated as one pooled group. Notes on the study in general: Just five or six AZD1222 recipients tested seropositive at baseline. Increased Spike-specific TCR breadth and depth were observed after two AZD1222 doses. Donors were mostly white British, more females; clonal diversity possibly underestimated.

About this clone: The target antigen is unknown.

Sequencing used immunoSEQ multiplex PCR; TCRdb keeps in-frame clones, though not all of them. The table has roughly 97,000 clones, around nine tenths seen once. The input for sequencing was peripheral blood, taken on day 0 of AZD1222 vaccination. The sequence derives from an adult in good health.

The CDR3 nucleotides read TGTGCCAGCAGCTCGGGACGGACCGTCTACGAGCAGTACTTC. Protein product: CASSSGRTVYEQYF. J is TRBJ2-7 and V is TRBV7-2; D tentatively reads TRBD1 or TRBD2 (5 bases each). Germline lookup yields CDR1 SGHTA and CDR2 FQGNSA. Trimming pared 4 bases from V and 3 bases from J, leaving 13 bases between. The CDR3 spans 14 residues.